The clone carrying this T cell receptor beta chain came up once. This sample was taken from a study of blood T cell repertoires in COVID-19. The CDR3 sequence is 13 residues long. With 8 bases clipped from V and 0 bases from J, the junction kept 3 bases outside the gene matches. The V gene's germline CDR1 is SEHNR and CDR2 FQNEAQ (reference sequence). Some clones are missing from TCRdb's copy, which holds only in-frame ones; the method was immunoSEQ multiplex PCR. The table shows some 71,000 clones, with 90% occurring only once. The chain couples TRBV7-9 to TRBJ2-7; 8 bases map to TRBD1. The sequenced sample consisted of peripheral blood. The TCR comes from a woman aged 18 to 35 with acute or convalescent COVID-19. The CDR3: CASRQGSSYEQYF. Here the CDR3 DNA reads TGTGCCAGCCGACAGGGGAGCTCCTACGAGCAGTACTTC.